This T cell receptor (beta chain) was identified in a study of T cells in Graves' hyperthyroidism and ophthalmopathy (dated by TCRdb to between 2018 and 2021). Study-level background: A discovery cohort of about 95 patients, approximately 45 with Graves' ophthalmopathy and about 58 with stable Graves' hyperthyroidism, was used to find distinguishing TCR V-J signatures. Whether ophthalmopathy could be predicted prospectively was tested in an independent validation cohort made up of roughly 19 hyperthyroidism patients plus 17 patients who later progressed to ophthalmopathy. The 75 to 100 discovery patients were randomly divided into training and test sets at a 7:3 ratio. Thyroid tissue and blood T-cell repertoires from six Graves' hyperthyroidism patients were also compared in the study. Following sampling, methimazole starting at 30 mg daily was given to hyperthyroidism patients, and high-dose intravenous methylprednisolone was given to ophthalmopathy patients. TCR Vbeta CDR3 sequencing of around 130 peripheral blood samples (43 ophthalmopathy, approximately 80 hyperthyroidism and some 17 progressor patients) is reported in the paper. The investigation overall reported the following: Blood samples also contained most of the expanded thyroid clonotypes (frequency above 0.001), which suggests that blood repertoires may reflect thyroid immune responses. Sample size was not statistically predetermined, and investigators were not blinded to group allocation. A model built on a 13 V-J signature distinguished ophthalmopathy from stable hyperthyroidism, reaching 85% to 90% sensitivity and under 84% specificity in cross-validation and 80%/75% in testing. In validation, progression to ophthalmopathy was predicted by the model with about 70% sensitivity and around 75% specificity, a median of roughly 6 months before onset.

The CDR3 starts with the cysteine, ends with the phenylalanine, and has 15 residues. CDR3 DNA only is kept here, 45 bases in frame from base 1. The germline V gene (reference sequence) specifies SEHNR as CDR1 and FQNEAQ as CDR2. V is reduced by 7 bases and J by 0 bases, leaving a spacing of 12 bases between them. Stable Graves' hyperthyroidism was defined as the absence of progression to ophthalmopathy over 18 months of follow-up. Hyperthyroidism patients were aged 18 to 65 years and newly diagnosed, with disease duration of less than 2 months. Exclusion was applied to patients with uncontrolled infections, other autoimmune diseases, pregnancy or lactation. Diagnoses relied on clinical symptoms, serum thyroxine and TRAb, thyroid ultrasound and orbital computed tomography. Trizol reagent was used to extract total RNA, and RNA quality was then checked on an Agilent 2100 Bioanalyzer. The TCR beta CDR3 regions were amplified from RNA transcripts. A first-round RT-PCR of the TCR CDR3 used the HTBI primer set with the Qiagen OneStep RT-PCR kit. The libraries were constructed in a second round of multiplex PCR and then size-selected and purified. Paired-end sequencing of the libraries was performed with 100 bp reads on an Illumina HiSeq2000. In the source study's methods: Raw data were processed with SOAPnuke, discarding reads with adapters, uncalled bases, mean Phred below 15, or no exact constant-primer or identifier match. High-quality paired reads were merged with COPE v1.2.5, and unique nucleotide sequences were defined as clonotypes. MiTCR v1.1 was used to align clonotypes to the IMGT TRBV, TRBD and TRBJ reference segments. Only V-J combinations with frequency above 0.0001, covering about 99% of repertoires, were analysed. A TCS score was defined as the ratio between F50 (clonal expansion) and ExV (chaos), using BLOSUM62-based TCRdist between CDR3 peptides within each V-J. Welch's t-statistics and random forest reduced just over 500 V-J features to 10 to 15, which were used in a naive Bayes classifier (R e1071). TCRdb redid the processing of the public reads, applying fastp at Q25 and MiXCR, and retained in-frame beta chains. Merged by CDR3 protein, the rows form single entries marked with the most common genes and DNA. TCRdb's processing, not the study's, gives the V and J calls here. A total of about 560,000 distinct CDR3 sequences appear in this sample, under 60% of them only once. The ten largest clones take up roughly 8.2% of the sample.

As concerns this clonotype: It has no known antigen specificity. Base qualities are not provided; no much larger clone lies one nucleotide away.

This TCR derives from a woman between 18 and 29 years old with Graves' hyperthyroidism. Donor details come from another sample of the same person, matched by shared clones. Specimen: peripheral blood or thyroid tissue (not recorded which). This chain is built from TRBV7-9 and TRBJ1-4, and perhaps TRBD1 as D gene, on 5 matching bases. The CDR3 amino acid sequence is: CASTQTETTNEKLFF. Read as DNA, the sequence is TGTGCCAGCACCCAGACAGAGACAACTAATGAAAAACTGTTTTTT.